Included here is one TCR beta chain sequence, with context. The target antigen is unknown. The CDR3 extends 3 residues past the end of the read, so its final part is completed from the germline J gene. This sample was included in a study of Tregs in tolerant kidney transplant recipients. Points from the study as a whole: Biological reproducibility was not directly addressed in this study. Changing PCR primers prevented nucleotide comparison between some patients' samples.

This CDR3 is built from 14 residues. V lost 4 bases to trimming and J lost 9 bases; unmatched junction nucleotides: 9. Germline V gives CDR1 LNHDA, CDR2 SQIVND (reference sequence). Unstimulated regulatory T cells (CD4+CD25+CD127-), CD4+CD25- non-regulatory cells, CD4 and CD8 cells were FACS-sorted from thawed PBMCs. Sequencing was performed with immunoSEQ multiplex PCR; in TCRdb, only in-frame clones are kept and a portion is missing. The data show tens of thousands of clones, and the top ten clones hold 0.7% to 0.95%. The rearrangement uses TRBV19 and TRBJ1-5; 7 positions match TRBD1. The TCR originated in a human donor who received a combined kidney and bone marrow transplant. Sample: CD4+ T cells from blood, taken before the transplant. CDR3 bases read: TGTGCCAGTAGTACCAACAGGGGCCATTTGCCC. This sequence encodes CASSTNRGHLP. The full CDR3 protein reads CASSTNRGHLPQHF.